Sequencing of this T cell receptor beta chain was carried out in a study of T cells after yellow fever vaccination. Remarks on this clonotype: Its antigen is unidentified.

Researchers made TCR cDNA using 5'RACE template switching, and this step added a universal primer site and UMIs. TCRdb re-analysed the 5' RACE reads in MiXCR, keeping a single row per CDR3 protein. Of roughly 240,000 distinct CDR3 sequences in the sample, roughly 6.2% are singletons; the top ten hold more than 0.85%. Study-wide results and limits: Faster peaking, at day 5 versus 15, marked a secondary response that was weaker.

Germline CDR1 and CDR2: LGHNA and YSLEER. This CDR3 is built from 15 residues. After removal of 2 bases from V and 8 bases from J, the junction contained 7 bases not matched to a gene. This chain connects TRBV4-3 to TRBJ2-1; 9 positions match TRBD2. This clonotype was sampled from a man aged 25-45 years who received the YFV17D yellow fever vaccine. The sequencing here drew on CD4+ T cells sorted from PBMCs, taken on the day of the yellow fever booster vaccination. CDR3 DNA sequence: TGCGCCAGCAGCCAACTAGCGGGACCACCAGATGAGCAGTTCTTC. It codes for CASSQLAGPPDEQFF.